This TCR beta chain emerged from a study of T cells in Graves' hyperthyroidism and ophthalmopathy. Researchers barred patients who had uncontrolled infection, other autoimmune disease, pregnancy or lactation. Using around 10 ml of fresh peripheral blood, PBMCs were prepared. This clonotype was detected a few times. The antigen remains undetermined. The V end lost 0 bases, the J end lost 5 bases, and 10 bases lay between the germline ends. Germline V gene data show CDR1 as SGHTA and CDR2 as FQGNSA. The CDR3 is 15 residues long. Findings and caveats of the study: In blood, most of the thyroid clonotypes expanded above 0.001 were also present.

RNA transcripts were the template for amplifying TCR beta CDR3 regions. An initial round of RT-PCR targeting the TCR CDR3 relied on the HTBI primer set. TCRdb recomputed calls from the multiplex PCR reads with MiXCR, one row per CDR3 protein. The sample gives about 270,000 distinct CDR3 sequences, more than 20% of which show up once; approximately 35% is in the top ten. This TCR was recovered from a woman in her thirties or forties with Graves' ophthalmopathy. The chain recombines TRBV7-2 with TRBJ2-2, with D possibly TRBD1 on 7 matching bases. Sequencing was done on a sample of blood. CDR3 region: CASSLAQGGTGELFF. DNA of the CDR3: TGTGCCAGCAGCTTAGCCCAGGGGGGAACCGGGGAGCTGTTTTTT. Full variable domain (missing parts from reference TRBV7-2 and TRBJ2-2): GAGVSQSPSNKVTEKGKDVELRCDPISGHTALYWYRQSLGQGLEFLIYFQGNSAPDKSGLPSDRFSAERTGGSVSTLTIQRTQQEDSAVYLCASSLAQGGTGELFFGEGSRLTVL.